What follows are 7 T cell receptor beta chains derived from one specimen sequenced in a study of cytomegalovirus exposure and HLA in healthy donors (TCRdb year 2017). The library was made by the immunoSEQ multiplex PCR assay. For the multiplex PCR, a mixture combining 60 forward primers for TCR Vbeta segments and 13 reverse primers for TCR Jbeta segments was used. Drawn from immuneACCESS, this table holds only the in-frame rearrangements with V and J called that TCRdb kept. Clones are partly lost; checked studies trace under half to an unresolved V gene and leave the rest unexplained. The sample profile shows some 120,000 clones; more than 80% of them were found once. Clones ranked in the top ten supply about 1.8% of the sample. What was sequenced was PBMCs. These receptors all come from a man aged 40-55 years in good health and CMV-seronegative.

The rearrangement links TRBV15 to TRBJ2-1; 8 bases fit TRBD2. V shed 5 bases, J shed 0 bases, and the junction held 21 bases outside the gene matches. CDR1 is LNHNV and CDR2 is YYDKDF in the germline V gene (reference sequence). This CDR3 contains 21 residues. CDR3 in DNA: TGTGCCACCAGCGGAACCAGCGGGGGCCTGGGCCGATGGGTCTCCTACAATGAGCAGTTCTTC. Translating gives CATSGTSGGLGRWVSYNEQFF.

The chain recombines TRBV28 with TRBJ1-5; TRBD1 matches at 7 bases. V trimming: 6 bases; J trimming: 3 bases; junction bases outside the gene matches: 5. This CDR3 is 14 amino acids long. Germline V gene data show CDR1 as MDHEN and CDR2 as SYDVKM. The CDR3, as DNA: TGTGCCAGCAGGTCGACAGGGATCAATCAGCCCCAGCATTTT. Translation gives CASRSTGINQPQHF.

V usage is TRBV5-1 and J usage is TRBJ1-2; 9 bases match TRBD1. The CDR3 extends over 14 amino acids. From germline, CDR1 is SGHRS and CDR2 YFSETQ. V was pared by 3 bases and J by 2 bases, with 2 bases of the junction left unmatched. CDR3 loop: CASSSGQGNYGYTF. CDR3 in DNA: TGCGCCAGCAGCTCCGGACAGGGGAACTATGGCTACACCTTC.

The CDR3 DNA follows: TGTGCCAGGTCTAGCGGGGCCACAGATACGCAGTATTTT. Amino acids: CARSSGATDTQYF. The J gene is TRBJ2-3, the V gene TRBV2, with 9 bases identical to TRBD2. Germline assignment: CDR1 SNHLY and CDR2 FYNNEI. The CDR3 spans 13 residues. V gave up 9 bases and J gave up 2 bases; unmatched junction bases: 3.

V and J are TRBV18 and TRBJ2-3; D may be TRBD2 (6 bases). This CDR3 is 13 amino acids long. Trimming left V 1 base short and J 4 bases short, with 6 bases between. The germline gives CDR1 KGHSH, CDR2 LQKENI. The CDR3 is CASSPRLADTQYF. As DNA, the CDR3 is TGTGCCAGCTCACCACGACTAGCAGATACGCAGTATTTT. Using reference TRBV18 and TRBJ2-3 for the parts outside the CDR3, the full variable domain is NAGVMQNPRHLVRRRGQEARLRCSPMKGHSHVYWYRQLPEEGLKFMVYLQKENIIDESGMPKERFSAEFPKEGPSILRIQQVVRGDSAAYFCASSPRLADTQYFGPGTRLTVL.

The chain joins TRBV30 to TRBJ2-1; D is undetermined. The germline V and J ends were trimmed by 2 bases and 0 bases, with 8 bases remaining between them. The CDR3 loop spans 14 amino acids. From germline, CDR1 is GTSNPN and CDR2 SVGIG (reference sequence). In DNA, the CDR3 is TGTGCCTGGAGTAGGTACAGCTCCTACAATGAGCAGTTCTTC. Protein: CAWSRYSSYNEQFF.

The V call is TRBV30, the J call TRBJ2-1; 11 bases map to TRBD2. CDR3 length: 19 amino acids. Germline CDR1 and CDR2: GTSNPN and SVGIG (reference sequence). V was clipped by 3 bases and J by 4 bases; unmatched bases: 17. CDR3 loop: CAWSRTASGGQDRYNEQFF. The DNA of the CDR3 is TGTGCCTGGAGCCGAACCGCTAGCGGGGGGCAAGATCGGTACAATGAGCAGTTCTTC.